Below, 21 T cell receptor beta chains from the same sample are listed, as sequenced in a study of cytomegalovirus exposure and HLA in healthy donors. PCR was performed using 60 Vbeta and 13 Jbeta primers. The table came from immunoSEQ multiplex PCR; TCRdb's copy has only in-frame clones and leaves some out. The sample contains fewer than 200,000 clones, around 74% of which appear only once. The specimen was PBMCs. The receptor set was obtained from a man aged 18 to 30 in good health and CMV-seronegative.

This chain uses TRBV6-5 with TRBJ2-5; weak D call: TRBD1 (6 bases). Trimming removed 6 bases at V and 4 bases at J, with 12 bases between. Germline V lookup: CDR1 MNHEY, CDR2 SVGAGI. CDR3 length equals 13 residues. The CDR3 region has the DNA TGTGCCAGCAGCCCCGGCAGGGGAGAGACCCAGTACTTC. Its protein is CASSPGRGETQYF.

The V call is TRBV11-2, the J call TRBJ2-7; 10 bases fit TRBD2. V lost 2 bases, J lost 7 bases, and 14 bases stayed unmatched. Germline CDR1 and CDR2: SGHAT and FQNNGV. The CDR3 loop spans 17 amino acids. The CDR3 bases are TGTGCCAGCAGCTTACTGTGGCCAGCGGGAGGGCCACGGGAGCAGTACTTC. Residues: CASSLLWPAGGPREQYF.

The rearrangement uses TRBV19 and TRBJ1-2; TRBD1 matches at 7 bases. Trimming removed 6 bases from V and 5 bases from J; junction bases left unmatched: 12. The CDR3 consists of 15 residues. The germline V gene encodes CDR1 LNHDA and CDR2 SQIVND (reference sequence). CDR3 bases: TGTGCCAGTAGCCCTTCCGGGACAGCCTTTTATGGCTACACCTTC. This gives the protein CASSPSGTAFYGYTF. Complete variable domain (other parts from reference TRBV19 and TRBJ1-2): DGGITQSPKYLFRKEGQNVTLSCEQNLNHDAMYWYRQDPGQGLRLIYYSQIVNDFQKGDIAEGYSVSREKKESFPLTVTSAQKNPTAFYLCASSPSGTAFYGYTFGSGTRLTVV.

J is TRBJ2-7 and V is TRBV19; 8 nucleotides agree with TRBD2. The CDR3 length is 17 residues. Trimming removed 5 bases from V and 4 bases from J; junction bases left unmatched: 16. The V gene's germline CDR1 is LNHDA and CDR2 SQIVND (reference sequence). The CDR3 DNA sequence: TGTGCCAGTAGTCTACGATCGGGGGGGCCAGCTCCGTACGAGCAGTACTTC. Translating it yields CASSLRSGGPAPYEQYF.

This clone was detected a few times. The rearrangement links TRBV5-4 to TRBJ2-1, with TRBD1 as a possible D gene (5 bases). Germline CDR1 and CDR2: SGHNT and YYREEE (reference sequence). V lost 4 bases and J lost 7, with 9 bases in between. The CDR3 consists of 12 residues. In DNA, the CDR3 is TGTGCCAGCAGCCTCAGGGTGAATGAGCAGTTCTTC. Residues: CASSLRVNEQFF.

This clone has a handful of counts. The chain recombines TRBV29-1 with TRBJ2-7, with D perhaps matching TRBD1 (6 bases). Trimming left V 7 bases short and J 7 bases short, with 20 bases between. The CDR3 runs to 13 residues. Germline V gives CDR1 SQVTM, CDR2 ANQGSEA. CDR3 DNA sequence: TGCAGCGGGGGGCAGGGGCCCGGCGGGGAGCAGTACTTC. This codes for CSGGQGPGGEQYF.

There are a few counts of this clone. This sequence joins TRBV12-5 and TRBJ1-2; perhaps TRBD1 as D (5 bases). CDR1 and CDR2 from the germline V gene are LGHNT and FRNRAP. The CDR3 covers 16 residues. The V and J ends lost 3 bases and 6 bases respectively, with 20 bases between them. CDR3 residues: CASGFILGTPVHGYTF. In DNA, the CDR3 is TGTGCTAGTGGTTTCATACTCGGGACTCCTGTGCATGGCTACACCTTC.

The gene calls are TRBV9 and TRBJ2-7; possible D gene TRBD2, 7 bases. In germline, CDR1 is SGDLS, CDR2 YYNGEE. V lost 0 bases and J lost 2, with 15 bases in between. CDR3 length equals 16 residues. In nucleotides, the CDR3 is TGTGCCAGCAGCGTAGACGGGGGGCCCTCCACCTACGAGCAGTACTTC. Translation gives CASSVDGGPSTYEQYF. The full variable domain, completed using reference TRBV9 and TRBJ2-7, is DSGVTQTPKHLITATGQRVTLRCSPRSGDLSVYWYQQSLDQGLQFLIQYYNGEERAKGNILERFSAQQFPDLHSELNLSSLELGDSALYFCASSVDGGPSTYEQYFGPGTRLTVT.

This clone has more than one count but fewer than ten. The chain combines TRBV6-5 with TRBJ2-1; 7 nucleotides match TRBD1. In germline, CDR1 is MNHEY, CDR2 SVGAGI. The trim removed 5 bases at V and 2 bases at J, leaving 6 bases unmatched. This CDR3 is built from 15 residues. CDR3 in amino acids: CASSRDSPAYNEQFF. In DNA form, the CDR3 reads TGTGCCAGCAGTCGGGACAGCCCAGCCTACAATGAGCAGTTCTTC.

This chain uses TRBV6-4 with TRBJ2-1; 7 bases match TRBD1. J was trimmed by 0 bases and V by 2 bases; bases with no gene match: 1. CDR3 size: 15 residues. CDR1 is MRHNA, CDR2 SNTAGT, per germline. CDR3 nucleotides: TGTGCCAGCAGTGACCGGGACAGCTCCTACAATGAGCAGTTCTTC. This encodes CASSDRDSSYNEQFF.

Written as DNA, the CDR3 is TGTGCCAGCAGCGCCCAAACAGGGGCTGGCTATGGCTACACCTTC. Translating it yields CASSAQTGAGYGYTF. The V gene is TRBV7-2, the J gene TRBJ1-2, with 7 bases that match TRBD1. CDR3 length equals 15 residues. Per the germline V gene, CDR1 is SGHTA and CDR2 is FQGNSA. J gave up 4 bases and V 5 bases, and 10 bases lay outside the gene matches. Variable domain in full (rest from reference TRBV7-2 and TRBJ1-2): GAGVSQSPSNKVTEKGKDVELRCDPISGHTALYWYRQSLGQGLEFLIYFQGNSAPDKSGLPSDRFSAERTGGSVSTLTIQRTQQEDSAVYLCASSAQTGAGYGYTFGSGTRLTVV.

The chain links TRBV25-1 to TRBJ2-7; perhaps TRBD1 as D (7 bases). The CDR3 has 15 amino acids. V lost 8 bases to trimming and J lost 2 bases, with 19 bases between them. Germline V gene sequence: CDR1 MGHDK, CDR2 SYGVNS. In DNA, the CDR3 is TGTGCCAGCGGAGGGACAGACACTCCCCCCTACGAGCAGTACTTC. Translated, it gives CASGGTDTPPYEQYF.

The sample holds a few counts of this clone. The chain links TRBV28 to TRBJ2-1, with 15 nucleotides matching TRBD2. In germline, CDR1 is MDHEN, CDR2 SYDVKM. The CDR3 is 17 residues long. V was pared by 3 bases and J by 6 bases, with 6 bases of the junction left unmatched. CDR3 in amino acids: CASSFGTSGRFGNEQFF. Here the CDR3 DNA reads TGTGCCAGCAGTTTCGGGACTAGCGGGAGGTTTGGCAATGAGCAGTTCTTC.

A note on this clone: One junction end does not reproduce the germline sequence, and a read error may be involved. CDR3 sequence reads: CACPTAALAYNEQFF. The CDR3 coding sequence is TGTGCCTGCCCTACCGCAGCCCTAGCCTATAATGAGCAGTTCTTC. The rearrangement joins TRBV30 to TRBJ2-1, with a possible D match to TRBD2 (5 bases). Germline CDR1 is GTSNPN and CDR2 is SVGIG (reference sequence). CDR3 length equals 15 residues.

The rearrangement joins TRBV9 to TRBJ2-2; tentatively, D is TRBD2 (5 bases). The CDR3 spans 13 residues. CDR1 is SGDLS and CDR2 is YYNGEE in the germline V gene. V lost 0 bases and J 7 bases, leaving 7 bases between the germline ends. Here the CDR3 DNA reads TGTGCCAGCAGCGTAGAGGCGGGCGGGGAGCTGTTTTTT. Its protein product is CASSVEAGGELFF.

Comment on this clone: The sample carries other DNA sequences with the same CDR3. The chain combines TRBV27 with TRBJ1-1; D is undetermined. This CDR3 is built from 11 residues. Germline-derived CDR1 and CDR2 are MNHEY and SMNVEV (reference sequence). V lost 5 bases and J 5 bases, leaving 6 bases between the germline ends. In nucleotides, the CDR3 is TGTGCCAGCAGTGGCGGTACTGAAGCTTTCTTT. It translates to CASSGGTEAFF.

The CDR3, as DNA: TGTGCCAGCAGCGTAGGTTCCCGGGGGAGTGAAAACATTCAGTACTTC. Translating it yields CASSVGSRGSENIQYF. J is TRBJ2-4 and V is TRBV9; maybe TRBD2 (6 bases). This CDR3 is 16 amino acids long. V was pared by 0 bases and J by 5 bases, with 15 bases between. The germline V gene encodes CDR1 SGDLS and CDR2 YYNGEE.

The V gene is TRBV28, the J gene TRBJ2-3, with D hard to call. CDR3 size: 16 residues. Germline values: CDR1 MDHEN, CDR2 SYDVKM. Trimming removed 2 bases at V and 0 bases at J, with 12 bases between. CDR3 sequence: CASSLDRRRSTDTQYF. The DNA for the CDR3 is TGTGCCAGCAGTTTAGATCGGAGAAGGAGCACAGATACGCAGTATTTT.

This chain joins TRBV7-6 and TRBJ2-7, with 8 bases aligning to TRBD1. The CDR3 length is 17 residues. Germline loops: CDR1 SGHVS, CDR2 FNYEAQ. The V and J ends lost 1 base and 3 bases, in that order; junction bases with no gene match: 11. The chain's CDR3 is CASSLVFGQGVDYEQYF. The CDR3 region has the DNA TGTGCCAGCAGCTTAGTCTTCGGACAGGGAGTCGACTACGAGCAGTACTTC. The whole variable domain, remainder taken from reference TRBV7-6 and TRBJ2-7, is GAGVSQSPRYKVTKRGQDVALRCDPISGHVSLYWYRQALGQGPEFLTYFNYEAQQDKSGLPNDRFSAERPEGSISTLTIQRTEQRDSAMYRCASSLVFGQGVDYEQYFGPGTRLTVT.

The chain combines TRBV4-1 with TRBJ2-5, with 9 bases lining up with TRBD2. Germline lookup yields CDR1 MGHRA and CDR2 YSYEKL. The CDR3 loop spans 17 amino acids. The trim removed 1 base at V and 4 bases at J, leaving 10 bases unmatched. CDR3 nucleotide sequence: TGCGCCAGCAGCCAAGGATATGGCGGGAGGGCCAGAGAGACCCAGTACTTC. Amino acids: CASSQGYGGRARETQYF.

CDR3 amino acids: CAYSPGHYTDTQYF. In DNA form, the CDR3 reads TGTGCCTACTCGCCGGGACACTACACAGATACGCAGTATTTT. The J gene is TRBJ2-3, the V gene TRBV28; D perhaps matches TRBD1 (6 bases). Deletions cut 11 bases from V and 2 bases from J, with 17 bases between. Germline V gene lookup returns CDR1 MDHEN and CDR2 SYDVKM. This CDR3 is 14 amino acids long.